Listed below are T cell receptor beta chains from one sample, sequenced in a study of blood T cell repertoires in COVID-19. Only in-frame clones appear in the TCRdb table, and some are missing; sequencing was by immunoSEQ multiplex PCR. The sample carries 390,000 or so clones, roughly 90% recorded once. Sequencing was done on a sample of peripheral blood. All receptors come from a woman under 40 with COVID-19, enrolled during active disease. CDR3s include the opening cysteine and the closing phenylalanine or tryptophan. Fields, in order: clone size, D gene, V gene, J gene, CDR3 protein, CDR3 DNA. The D gene is left open where the match is weak. Some rows have no size entry. The others give once, few or many, or a class for an expanded clone.

clone_size: once; d_call: TRBD1; v_call: TRBV3-1/TRBV3-2; j_call: TRBJ2-5; cdr3_aa: CASSWDRGETQYF; cdr3_nt: TGTGCCAGCAGCTGGGACAGGGGGGAGACCCAGTACTTC
clone_size: -; d_call: -; v_call: TRBV25-1; j_call: TRBJ1-1; cdr3_aa: CASSGDWATEAFF; cdr3_nt: TGTGCCAGCAGCGGCGATTGGGCGACTGAAGCTTTCTTT
clone_size: -; d_call: TRBD1; v_call: TRBV5-1; j_call: TRBJ2-1; cdr3_aa: CASSFSPTGVDEQFF; cdr3_nt: TGCGCCAGCAGCTTTTCCCCGACAGGGGTCGATGAGCAGTTCTTC
clone_size: -; d_call: -; v_call: TRBV7-8; j_call: TRBJ1-1; cdr3_aa: CASSSTGWTNTEAFF; cdr3_nt: TGTGCCAGCAGCTCTACAGGGTGGACGAACACTGAAGCTTTCTTT
clone_size: -; d_call: TRBD2; v_call: TRBV28; j_call: TRBJ2-7; cdr3_aa: CASILSGGASYEQYF; cdr3_nt: TGTGCCAGCATCCTCTCCGGGGGGGCCAGCTACGAGCAGTACTTC
clone_size: -; d_call: TRBD2; v_call: TRBV5-1; j_call: TRBJ2-5; cdr3_aa: CASSFTPGLAGGRETQYF; cdr3_nt: TGCGCCAGCAGCTTCACACCGGGACTAGCGGGAGGCAGGGAGACCCAGTACTTC
clone_size: -; d_call: -; v_call: TRBV24-1; j_call: TRBJ1-1; cdr3_aa: CATSDLGIPNTEAFF; cdr3_nt: TGTGCCACCAGTGATTTGGGCATCCCGAACACTGAAGCTTTCTTT
clone_size: -; d_call: -; v_call: TRBV6-5; j_call: TRBJ2-7; cdr3_aa: CASSSPAGHEQYF; cdr3_nt: TGTGCCAGCAGTTCCCCGGCGGGCCACGAGCAGTACTTC
clone_size: -; d_call: TRBD2; v_call: TRBV5-8; j_call: TRBJ2-1; cdr3_aa: CASSLGLAEYNEQFF; cdr3_nt: TGTGCCAGCAGCCTAGGACTAGCCGAATACAATGAGCAGTTCTTC
clone_size: -; d_call: -; v_call: TRBV4-1; j_call: TRBJ2-5; cdr3_aa: CASSQGKGKSVGQETQYF; cdr3_nt: TGCGCCAGCAGCCAAGGAAAGGGGAAATCGGTGGGCCAAGAGACCCAGTACTTC
clone_size: once; d_call: TRBD2; v_call: TRBV7-2; j_call: TRBJ2-5; cdr3_aa: CASSLAGGDQETQYF; cdr3_nt: TGTGCCAGCAGCTTAGCGGGGGGGGACCAAGAGACCCAGTACTTC
clone_size: -; d_call: -; v_call: TRBV5-4; j_call: TRBJ2-2; cdr3_aa: CASSPTVSGQTTGELFF; cdr3_nt: TGTGCCAGCAGCCCCACCGTCTCAGGACAGACCACCGGGGAGCTGTTTTTT
clone_size: -; d_call: -; v_call: TRBV27; j_call: TRBJ1-1; cdr3_aa: CASSLLLGGTEAFF; cdr3_nt: TGTGCCAGCAGTTTATTACTGGGGGGCACTGAAGCTTTCTTT
clone_size: once; d_call: -; v_call: TRBV6-5; j_call: TRBJ2-3; cdr3_aa: CASSTLVSKVDTQYF; cdr3_nt: TGTGCCAGCAGTACCCTAGTGAGTAAGGTCGATACGCAGTATTTT
clone_size: -; d_call: -; v_call: TRBV18; j_call: TRBJ1-6; cdr3_aa: CASSVFGNYNSPLHF; cdr3_nt: TGTGCCAGCTCAGTTTTCGGGAACTATAATTCACCCCTCCACTTT
clone_size: -; d_call: -; v_call: TRBV14; j_call: TRBJ2-5; cdr3_aa: CASSRLQDQETQYF; cdr3_nt: TGTGCCAGCAGCCGCCTACAGGATCAAGAGACCCAGTACTTC
clone_size: once; d_call: -; v_call: TRBV5-1; j_call: TRBJ2-1; cdr3_aa: CASSSGGRNEQFF; cdr3_nt: TGCGCCAGCAGCTCCGGAGGTCGAAATGAGCAGTTCTTC
clone_size: few; d_call: -; v_call: TRBV6-6; j_call: TRBJ2-1; cdr3_aa: CASSYSDNYNEQFF; cdr3_nt: TGTGCCAGCAGTTACAGTGACAACTACAATGAGCAGTTCTTC
clone_size: -; d_call: TRBD1; v_call: TRBV19; j_call: TRBJ1-2; cdr3_aa: CASKEGATGYTF; cdr3_nt: TGTGCCAGTAAGGAGGGGGCGACGGGCTACACCTTC
clone_size: -; d_call: -; v_call: TRBV27; j_call: TRBJ1-5; cdr3_aa: CASSPPEGVWIHQPQHF; cdr3_nt: TGTGCCAGCAGTCCCCCCGAGGGGGTCTGGATCCATCAGCCCCAGCATTTT
clone_size: -; d_call: TRBD2; v_call: TRBV10-2; j_call: TRBJ2-5; cdr3_aa: CASRGTSGAYQETQYF; cdr3_nt: TGCGCCAGCAGGGGGACTAGCGGGGCGTACCAAGAGACCCAGTACTTC
clone_size: -; d_call: TRBD1; v_call: TRBV30; j_call: TRBJ1-1; cdr3_aa: CAWRVRRERGRQMNTEAFF; cdr3_nt: TGTGCCTGGAGGGTCAGAAGAGAGAGGGGGCGGCAAATGAACACTGAAGCTTTCTTT
clone_size: -; d_call: -; v_call: TRBV6-2/TRBV6-3; j_call: TRBJ1-4; cdr3_aa: CASSTRDFDEKLFF; cdr3_nt: TGTGCCAGCAGTACCCGGGACTTTGATGAAAAACTGTTTTTT
clone_size: -; d_call: -; v_call: TRBV5-8; j_call: TRBJ1-3; cdr3_aa: CASSLQGHSGNTIYF; cdr3_nt: TGTGCCAGCAGCTTGCAGGGACACTCTGGAAACACCATATATTTT
clone_size: -; d_call: -; v_call: TRBV2; j_call: TRBJ2-1; cdr3_aa: CASSEENTEQFF; cdr3_nt: TGTGCCAGCAGTGAAGAAAATACAGAGCAGTTCTTC
clone_size: -; d_call: -; v_call: TRBV18; j_call: TRBJ1-3; cdr3_aa: CASSPRGGYSGNTIYF; cdr3_nt: TGTGCCAGCTCACCCCGAGGCGGCTACTCTGGAAACACCATATATTTT
clone_size: -; d_call: -; v_call: TRBV5-1; j_call: TRBJ1-1; cdr3_aa: CASSPTPDATEAFF; cdr3_nt: TGCGCCAGCAGTCCAACACCTGATGCCACTGAAGCTTTCTTT
clone_size: -; d_call: -; v_call: TRBV4-1; j_call: TRBJ1-2; cdr3_aa: CASSQDPREVGYGYTF; cdr3_nt: TGCGCCAGCAGCCAAGATCCCAGGGAAGTCGGGTATGGCTACACCTTC
clone_size: -; d_call: -; v_call: TRBV4-1; j_call: TRBJ2-3; cdr3_aa: CASSRTGLDTQYF; cdr3_nt: TGCGCCAGCAGCAGAACAGGGCTAGATACGCAGTATTTT
clone_size: -; d_call: -; v_call: TRBV29-1; j_call: TRBJ2-1; cdr3_aa: CSVKRVVLRSYNEQFF; cdr3_nt: TGCAGCGTTAAGAGGGTAGTCCTCCGCTCCTACAATGAGCAGTTCTTC
clone_size: -; d_call: -; v_call: TRBV6-1; j_call: TRBJ1-5; cdr3_aa: CASSEGQKNQPQHF; cdr3_nt: TGTGCCAGCAGTGAGGGGCAGAAAAATCAGCCCCAGCATTTT
clone_size: -; d_call: TRBD1; v_call: TRBV19; j_call: TRBJ1-1; cdr3_aa: CASSNQGDTEAFF; cdr3_nt: TGTGCCAGTAGTAATCAGGGGGACACTGAAGCTTTCTTT
clone_size: -; d_call: TRBD1; v_call: TRBV6-5; j_call: TRBJ2-7; cdr3_aa: CASTKGQGSYEQYF; cdr3_nt: TGTGCCAGCACCAAAGGACAGGGTTCCTACGAGCAGTACTTC
clone_size: -; d_call: -; v_call: TRBV11-2; j_call: TRBJ1-1; cdr3_aa: CASSSGGVGAFF; cdr3_nt: TGTGCCAGCAGCTCCGGGGGGGTAGGGGCTTTCTTT
clone_size: -; d_call: -; v_call: TRBV18; j_call: TRBJ2-7; cdr3_aa: CASSRLPYEQYF; cdr3_nt: TGTGCCAGCTCACGGCTTCCCTACGAGCAGTACTTC
clone_size: -; d_call: -; v_call: TRBV10-3; j_call: TRBJ1-2; cdr3_aa: CAISTQTVDGYTF; cdr3_nt: TGTGCCATCAGTACACAGACAGTTGATGGCTACACCTTC
clone_size: -; d_call: -; v_call: TRBV5-4; j_call: TRBJ2-7; cdr3_aa: CASRRRGSSYEQYF; cdr3_nt: TGTGCCAGCAGACGTCGGGGGTCCTCCTACGAGCAGTACTTC
clone_size: -; d_call: TRBD1; v_call: TRBV7-9; j_call: TRBJ2-3; cdr3_aa: CASSPDRGTTDTQYF; cdr3_nt: TGTGCCAGCAGCCCCGACAGGGGGACCACAGATACGCAGTATTTT
clone_size: -; d_call: -; v_call: TRBV10-2; j_call: TRBJ1-1; cdr3_aa: CASSEPQGNTEAFF; cdr3_nt: TGCGCCAGCAGTGAACCTCAGGGGAACACTGAAGCTTTCTTT
clone_size: -; d_call: TRBD1; v_call: TRBV2; j_call: TRBJ1-2; cdr3_aa: CASSPLGTGIDGYTF; cdr3_nt: TGTGCCAGCAGTCCCCTTGGGACAGGGATTGATGGCTACACCTTC
clone_size: -; d_call: -; v_call: TRBV20-1; j_call: TRBJ1-1; cdr3_aa: CSASSVQELNTEAFF; cdr3_nt: TGCAGTGCTAGTTCGGTGCAAGAACTGAACACTGAAGCTTTCTTT
clone_size: -; d_call: -; v_call: TRBV3-1/TRBV3-2; j_call: TRBJ2-1; cdr3_aa: CASSQDLSGAAKGGEQFF; cdr3_nt: TGTGCCAGCAGCCAAGATTTGTCAGGAGCGGCTAAAGGGGGAGAGCAGTTCTTC